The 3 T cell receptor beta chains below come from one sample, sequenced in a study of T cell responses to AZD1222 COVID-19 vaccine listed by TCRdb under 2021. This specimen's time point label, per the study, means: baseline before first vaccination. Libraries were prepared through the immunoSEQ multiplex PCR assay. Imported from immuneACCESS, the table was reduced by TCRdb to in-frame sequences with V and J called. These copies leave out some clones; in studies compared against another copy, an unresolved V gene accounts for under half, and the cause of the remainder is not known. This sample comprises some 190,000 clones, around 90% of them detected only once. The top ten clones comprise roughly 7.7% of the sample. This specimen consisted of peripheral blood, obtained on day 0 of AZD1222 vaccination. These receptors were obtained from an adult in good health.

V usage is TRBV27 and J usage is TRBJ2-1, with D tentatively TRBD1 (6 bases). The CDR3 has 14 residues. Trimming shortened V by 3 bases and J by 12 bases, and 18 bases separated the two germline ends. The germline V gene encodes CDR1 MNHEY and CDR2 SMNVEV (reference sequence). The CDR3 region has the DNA TGTGCCAGCAGTTTCTATTACAGGGCGGATCGGCAGTTCTTC. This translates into CASSFYYRADRQFF.

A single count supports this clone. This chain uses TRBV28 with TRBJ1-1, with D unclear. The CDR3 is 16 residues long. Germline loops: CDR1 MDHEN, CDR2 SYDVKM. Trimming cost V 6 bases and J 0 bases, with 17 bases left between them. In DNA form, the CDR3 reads TGTGCCAGCAGCCTATTGACACACCTGATGAACACTGAAGCTTTCTTT. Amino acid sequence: CASSLLTHLMNTEAFF.

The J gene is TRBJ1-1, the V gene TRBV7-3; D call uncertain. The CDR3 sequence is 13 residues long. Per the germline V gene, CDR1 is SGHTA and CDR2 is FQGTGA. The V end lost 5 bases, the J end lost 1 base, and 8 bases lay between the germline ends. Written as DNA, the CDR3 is TGTGCCAGCAGCCAGACACCGAACACTGAAGCTTTCTTT. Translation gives CASSQTPNTEAFF.